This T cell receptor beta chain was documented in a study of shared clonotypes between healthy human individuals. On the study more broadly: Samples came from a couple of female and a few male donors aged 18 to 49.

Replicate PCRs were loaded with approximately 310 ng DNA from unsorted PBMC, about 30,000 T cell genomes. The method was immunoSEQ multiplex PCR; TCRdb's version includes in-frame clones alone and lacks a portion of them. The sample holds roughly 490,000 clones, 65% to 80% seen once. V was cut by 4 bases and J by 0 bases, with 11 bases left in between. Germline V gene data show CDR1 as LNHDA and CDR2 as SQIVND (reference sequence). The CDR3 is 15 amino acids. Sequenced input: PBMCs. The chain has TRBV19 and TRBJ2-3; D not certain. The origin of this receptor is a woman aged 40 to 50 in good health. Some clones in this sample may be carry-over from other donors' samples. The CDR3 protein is CASSTETASTDTQYF. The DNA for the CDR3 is TGTGCCAGTAGTACCGAGACTGCTAGCACAGATACGCAGTATTTT.